This TCR beta chain originates from a study of cytomegalovirus exposure and HLA in healthy donors (dated by TCRdb to the late 2010s). With respect to the entire study: An earlier analysis of approximately 640 of the donors reported about 250 Gb of sequence data and 100 million to 130 million unique TCR beta sequences from roughly 180 million T cells. Across 398 genotyped donors of the cohort, an average of approximately 240,000 unique TCR beta nucleotide sequences per donor were sequenced, and around 19% of those sequences were non-productive. All discovery cohort repertoires had been generated using a single sequencing platform. HLA typing included class I and class II loci at four-digit resolution. Using immunosequencing, the study profiled T cell repertoires from about 610 subjects and related those repertoires to cytomegalovirus serostatus. About 300 gigabases of sequencing data and around 85 million unique TCR sequences made up an early release that covered fewer than 650 HLA-typed donors. The number of donors typed differed by locus, with roughly 620-630 for A, B, C, DRB1 and DQB1, roughly 520 for DQA1, 600 to 610 for DPA1, and 450 to 480 for DPB1. Donor age, sex, ethnicity and CMV serostatus were collected together with the repertoire data. Because of strong linkage in the cohort, four or five DR-DQ haplotypes were treated as single units for association and clustering. The study aimed to test whether cataloging public T cell receptors could reveal signatures of past pathogen exposure. Of the 398 genotyped donors, about 84% fell in the genetic ancestry cluster associated with self-reported Caucasian donors. The later analysis used no new phenotypic data to find candidate immune exposures, relying instead on TCR beta sequences and their occurrence across donors. To predict cytomegalovirus infection status, the study brought together high-throughput TCR immunosequencing, statistical association of individual TCRs with disease status, and machine learning. To study patterns of TCR occurrence, a later analysis re-analyzed previously published TCR beta repertoires from 666 donors and added high-resolution HLA genotyping. Besides the first cohort of more than 650 subjects, a separate validation cohort made up of over 95 different subjects was used. Genome-wide SNP genotypes for about 60% of the roughly 670 donors were used in a later genetic analysis, which treated that subset as a discovery cohort. An earlier analysis of 587 of the donors applied high-throughput TCR beta sequencing to assess whether each TCR beta V gene segment acted as functional or pseudogenic. General conclusions and limits of the study: The cohort was sequenced for TCR beta chains only, and without alpha or paired-chain data the features that could be detected were limited. A total of about 150 TCR beta chains were listed by the study as associated with cytomegalovirus. Fewer than 20 rarely observed V segments, including chromosome 9 orphons, were excluded from the earlier analysis of a few hundred of the donors because counts were too low. According to the authors, the approach could potentially be generalized to other disease states and immunological phenotypes. Cytomegalovirus status was reported to be diagnosed by the classifier with high specificity and sensitivity in both the original and validation cohorts. In a later analysis, TCR association rates were found to vary across HLA loci, with the most associated TCRs seen for DRB1 alleles and the fewest for HLA-C alleles. Linkage disequilibrium might explain the correlated functional status among segregating V segments, but an unknown experimental factor could not be ruled out. According to a later genetic analysis, donors in an Asian-associated ancestry cluster had fewer N-insertions in productive TCRs than the approximately 610-donor mean. A cluster of highly shared sequence variants was judged likely to be a technical artifact of the sequencing pipeline. Broadly in line with IMGT annotations, most TCR beta V segments showed up in productive rearrangements about 87% or about 30% of the time in an earlier analysis of approximately 640 of the donors. Immune exposure information for the cohort was limited to CMV serostatus. A further reported finding was that TCR beta sequences accurately predicted the HLA-A and HLA-B alleles for most subjects in the first cohort. In a later analysis, most CMV-associated TCR beta chains were found to appear HLA-restricted, with HLA associations seemingly driven largely by CMV exposure. In a later analysis, HLA-associated TCR beta chains showed more clonal expansion and lower generation probabilities than non-associated chains that were equally common. Most TCR sequences were seen in very few donors, while some public TCRs were found in many individuals. The presence/absence analyses assumed that sequencing depth was roughly uniform across donors, and that assumption may not be true. A later analysis reported that several top co-occurrence clusters appeared linked to parvovirus B19, influenza, CMV and Epstein-Barr virus. When HLA alleles, especially DR and DQ, strongly co-occurred, TCR associations were difficult to assign to individual alleles. Three of the identified cytomegalovirus-associated TCR beta chains were confirmed in vitro to be specific for cytomegalovirus antigens. Because HLA typing was unavailable for some donors at each locus, only the typed subset was used in association tests. In a later genetic analysis, a missense DCLRE1C variant was associated with V-gene and J-gene trimming of TCR beta chains, and the association was replicated in an independent cohort. Specific HLA alleles were associated with around 18,000 TCR beta sequences at a false discovery rate of 0.05 in a later analysis. Some IMGT-functional V segments, including TRBV6-2 and TRBV6-3, could not be distinguished by the 87-base-pair reads and were therefore excluded.

In regard to this clone: Its target antigen remains unknown. No much larger clone is present one base from it, and per-base qualities are unavailable.

Reading the germline V gene (reference sequence) gives CDR1 SGHNT and CDR2 YYREEE. Clipping removes 10 bases from V and 9 bases from J, with 12 as the unmatched junction base count. From the cysteine up to the phenylalanine, the CDR3 has a length of 13 residues. Only the CDR3 DNA stays, 39 bases, in frame from base 1. In total, approximately 700 healthy bone marrow donors made up the cohort. At the time of sampling, every cohort member was nominally healthy, though immune exposures that went unrecorded were likely present. The donor was CMV seronegative and belonged to the group of 350 or so seronegative cohort members. A peripheral blood sample was collected from each donor, and TCR beta sequencing was performed on peripheral blood mononuclear cells. The Qiagen DNeasy Blood Extraction Kit was used to extract genomic DNA from the blood cell samples. Preparation of the library involved the immunoSEQ multiplex PCR assay. For the multiplex PCR, a mixture combining 60 forward primers for TCR Vbeta segments and 13 reverse primers for TCR Jbeta segments was used. The CDR3 region of rearranged TCR beta genes was amplified from genomic DNA with a multiplex PCR assay. Amplified TCR beta libraries were sequenced as 87-base-pair reads on the Illumina HiSeq System. In the original analysis: A later analysis tallied tens of millions of unique TCR beta chains across the 550 to 850 repertoires, and about 12 million of those chains were shared by two or more donors. To remove PCR and sequencing errors, raw reads were error-corrected and collapsed into unique sequences using a nearest-neighbor algorithm that merged closely related sequences. CDR3 sequences were aligned to IMGT reference sequences to assign V, D and J gene segments. For a sequence to be retained, a match of at least six nucleotides to both a V gene segment and a J gene segment was required. Rearrangements were called productive when the CDR3 lacked stop codons and stayed in frame with V and J; all others were non-productive. CDR3 was defined according to IMGT convention as the region running from the second conserved V-encoded cysteine to the conserved J-encoded phenylalanine. The earlier analysis of some 540 of the donors excluded any sequence lacking an unambiguous match to a single V gene segment. In an earlier analysis of several hundred of the donors, V segments were called functional above 56.7% productive rearrangements and were called segregating when the between-donor standard deviation exceeded 5%. To diagnose cytomegalovirus status from the catalog of TCR beta chain sequences, a statistical classification framework was built. In a later analysis, V and J genes were assigned by comparing TCR nucleotide sequences against IMGT/GENE-DB human TR gene sequences. A later analysis assigned CDR3 sequences and most-parsimonious VDJ recombination scenarios with the TCRdist pipeline. A later analysis defined each TCR beta chain by its CDR3 amino acid sequence plus V-gene family, and excluded reads lacking a unique V-gene family. As a way to deal with suspected cross-contamination and a sequencing artifact, a later analysis dropped nearly 600 nucleotide sequences that were highly shared and had low generation probability. In a later analysis, a clonal expansion index for each public chain was calculated from normalized within-repertoire ranks of inferred template counts. A later analysis computed generation probabilities with a VDJ recombination model fitted to out-of-frame rearrangements, and checked the results against IGoR. A later analysis scored TCR-TCR, TCR-HLA and TCR-CMV co-occurrence with hypergeometric tests, applying a repertoire-size bias correction to TCR pairs. In a later analysis, false discovery rates were estimated by permuting HLA or CMV assignments 20 times. In a later analysis, co-occurring TCRs were grouped with DBSCAN, and TCRdist sequence similarity was added when clustering was performed within HLA-allele-positive subsets. For co-occurrence clustering, repertoires with fewer than 30,000 or more than 120,000 public chains were excluded, along with roughly 5 repertoires with anomalous nucleotide sharing. Sourced from immuneACCESS, this table was stored by TCRdb with only in-frame sequences that have V and J called. A share of the clones is absent; for the studies checked, an unresolved V gene accounts for under half, and the remainder has no known explanation. V and J calls and clone size follow that table, whereas D and trimming were derived from the DNA. The sample contains about 230,000 clones, around 80% of them found a single time. In total, the top ten clones hold about 0.45% of the sample.

Sequenced material: PBMCs. This receptor was obtained from a boy between 10 and 17 years old in good health and CMV-seronegative. The chain is made from TRBV5-4 and TRBJ1-5; 8 bases in the junction line up with TRBD1. The CDR3 reads as follows: CASSRDRKAPQHF. The DNA sequence is given as TGTGCCTCGTCCCGGGACAGGAAGGCGCCCCAGCATTTT. The entire variable domain, with the stretches around the CDR3 drawn from the reference TRBV5-4 and TRBJ1-5 proteins, is ETGVTQSPTHLIKTRGQQVTLRCSSQSGHNTVSWYQQALGQGPQFIFQYYREEENGRGNFPPRFSGLQFPNYSSELNVNALELDDSALYLCASSRDRKAPQHFGDGTRLSIL.